Each of the 30 T cell receptor beta chains below was sequenced from the same sample in a study of T cells in women clearing cervical HPV infection. Assay used: immunoSEQ multiplex PCR; TCRdb lists only in-frame clones, some missing. The record lists tens of thousands of clones, of which the ten most abundant hold 1.6%. Sequenced material: blood buffy coat. The receptors come from a woman aged 18 to 69 with a cervical HPV16 infection that either progressed to CIN3+ or cleared (not recorded which).

As concerns this clone: The read ends 3 residues early relative to the CDR3; the germline J gene fills the gap. The chain employs TRBV2 and TRBJ1-2; unclear D gene. In germline, CDR1 is SNHLY, CDR2 FYNNEI. The CDR3 sequence is 11 residues long. Incomplete CDR3 DNA: TGTGCCAGCAGTGACACCGTAGAC. Translation: CASSDTVD. The CDR3, in full, reads CASSDTVDYTF.

A word on this clone: The read finishes 3 residues shy of the CDR3 end, and the germline J gene is used to complete it. The chain joins TRBV11-2 to TRBJ2-7; 7 bases match TRBD1. The CDR3 covers 12 residues. Looked up from germline, CDR1 is SGHAT and CDR2 is FQNNGV. V shed 5 bases, J shed 4 bases, and the junction held 2 bases outside the gene matches. The CDR3: CASSQTGYEQYF. Incomplete CDR3 DNA: TGTGCCAGCAGCCAGACAGGGTACGAG.

The chain's CDR3 is CASSLAGRDEQFF. The CDR3 bases that were read are TGTGCCAGCAGCTTGGCAGGGAGGGATGAG. The gene calls are TRBV7-8 and TRBJ2-1; 7 bases are a match to TRBD2. From the germline J gene comes the end of the CDR3, since the read stops 3 residues before it. The CDR3 contains 13 residues. The germline CDR1 and CDR2 sequences are SGHVS and FQNEAQ. Losses at the gene ends were 3 bases for V and 8 bases for J; bases not matched to a gene: 4.

Details on this clone: The CDR3 end is not reached by the read, which stops 3 residues before it; the germline J gene fills it in. This chain joins TRBV5-1 and TRBJ2-3; a possible D gene is TRBD1 (6 bases). The ends were cut back, 0 bases at V and 4 bases at J, with 12 bases in the middle. Germline V gene sequence: CDR1 SGHRS, CDR2 YFSETQ. This CDR3 is 15 amino acids long. This CDR3 is CASSLATGNPDTQYF. The part of the CDR3 DNA that was read is TGCGCCAGCAGCTTGGCTACAGGGAACCCAGATACG. Using reference TRBV5-1 and TRBJ2-3 for the parts outside the CDR3, the full variable domain is KAGVTQTPRYLIKTRGQQVTLSCSPISGHRSVSWYQQTPGQGLQFLFEYFSETQRNKGNFPGRFSGRQFSNSRSEMNVSTLELGDSALYLCASSLATGNPDTQYFGPGTRLTVL.

Notes on this clone: Relative to the germline gene, one junction end is altered; a read error may explain this. The DNA ends 3 residues before the CDR3 does, and the rest of the CDR3 is filled in from the germline J gene. Within the sample, other DNA sequences also encode this same CDR3. The chain combines TRBV7-2 with TRBJ1-3, with TRBD1 as a possible D gene (5 bases). Per germline, CDR1 SGHTA and CDR2 FQGNSA. This CDR3 comprises 13 residues. The CDR3 protein is CASSLGPGNTIYF. Incomplete CDR3 DNA: TGTGCCAGCAGCCTGGGGCCTGGAAACACA.

Turning to this clone: The read comes to an end 3 residues before the CDR3 does, leaving the germline J gene to fill in the end. The chain links TRBV2 to TRBJ2-3, with TRBD1 matching 7 bases. CDR3 length equals 15 residues. Germline loops: CDR1 SNHLY, CDR2 FYNNEI. The sequenced CDR3 bases are TGTGCCAGCAGTGGGGACAGCGCGATCCAAGAGACG. It encodes CASSGDSAIQET. The complete CDR3 reads CASSGDSAIQETQYF.

A note on this clone: The read halts 3 residues ahead of the CDR3 end, with the missing end drawn from the germline J gene. The chain carries TRBV7-9 and TRBJ2-5, with D possibly TRBD1 on 6 matching bases. The CDR3 is made up of 14 amino acids. The germline V gene has CDR1 SEHNR and CDR2 FQNEAQ (reference sequence). Trimming shortened V by 5 bases and J by 2 bases, and 12 bases separated the two germline ends. The CDR3 loop is CASSSRTVQETQYF. The part of the CDR3 DNA that was read is TGTGCCAGCAGCAGCCGGACAGTGCAAGAGACC. Full variable domain (remainder filled in from reference TRBV7-9 and TRBJ2-5): DTGVSQNPRHKITKRGQNVTFRCDPISEHNRLYWYRQTLGQGPEFLTYFQNEAQLEKSRLLSDRFSAERPKGSFSTLEIQRTEQGDSAMYLCASSSRTVQETQYFGPGTRLLVL.

On this clone itself: The CDR3 end lies 3 residues beyond the end of the read and is filled in from the germline J gene. The chain links TRBV19 to TRBJ2-1, with 7 bases fitting TRBD1. The CDR3 spans 13 residues. The germline V gene encodes CDR1 LNHDA and CDR2 SQIVND (reference sequence). V was pared by 5 bases and J by 8 bases, with 6 bases of the junction left unmatched. CDR3 loop: CASSRDRDDEQFF. The CDR3 DNA, read in part, is TGTGCCAGTAGTCGAGACAGGGACGATGAG.

Points on this clone: The CDR3 end falls 3 residues outside the read, so it is completed with the germline J gene. The chain has TRBV5-6 and TRBJ1-1; D remains unclear. CDR1 is SGHDT, CDR2 YYEEEE, per germline. The CDR3 is 14 residues long. Trimming left V 2 bases short and J 3 bases short, with 11 bases between. CDR3 protein: CASSFERGDTEAFF. The sequenced CDR3 bases are TGTGCCAGCAGCTTTGAGCGCGGGGACACTGAA.

In the case of this clone: Read coverage stops 3 residues before the CDR3 terminus; the germline J gene supplies the remainder. The chain is built from TRBV7-8 and TRBJ2-7; D is possibly TRBD2 (6 bases). The CDR3 covers 15 residues. Looked up from germline, CDR1 is SGHVS and CDR2 is FQNEAQ. Trimming took 1 base from V and 1 from J, leaving 11 bases between them. The part of the CDR3 DNA that was read is TGTGCCAGCAGCTTAGGGAGCGGGCAATCCTACGAG. Its protein product is CASSLGSGQSYE. The CDR3 reads in full as CASSLGSGQSYEQYF.

As to this clone: The DNA ends 3 residues before the CDR3 does, and the rest of the CDR3 is filled in from the germline J gene. The chain employs TRBV19 and TRBJ2-1; TRBD2 aligns across 7 bases. Trimming at V came to 1 base and at J to 0 bases, leaving 9 bases not matched to a gene. Germline values: CDR1 LNHDA, CDR2 SQIVND (reference sequence). The CDR3 totals 18 residues. CDR3 loop: CASSIGWAGGGSYNEQFF. The sequenced CDR3 bases are TGTGCCAGTAGTATAGGGTGGGCAGGCGGGGGCTCCTACAATGAG.

Details on this clone: Read data end 3 residues before the CDR3 end; the end is taken from the germline J gene. The chain has TRBV20-1 and TRBJ2-5; D not certain. Germline V gene sequence: CDR1 DFQATT, CDR2 SNEGSKA (reference sequence). The CDR3 runs 15 residues. Trimming pared 3 bases from V and 2 bases from J, leaving 16 bases between. This chain's CDR3 is CSASPVLPGQETQYF. The CDR3 bases that were read are TGCAGTGCTAGCCCTGTTTTGCCAGGACAAGAGACC.

On this clone: With the read ending 3 residues before the CDR3 end, the germline J gene is used to fill in that end. The rearrangement links TRBV7-2 to TRBJ2-3; the D gene is possibly TRBD2 (6 bases). The CDR3 is made up of 14 amino acids. Per the germline V gene, CDR1 is SGHTA and CDR2 is FQGNSA. CDR3 DNA (partial): TGTGCCAGCAGCTTGGGTCCGGGCGGGGAGACG. Residues: CASSLGPGGET. The whole CDR3 sequence reads CASSLGPGGETQYF.

Of note for this clone: The read terminates 3 residues ahead of where the CDR3 ends, so the germline J gene completes it. V and J are TRBV10-3 and TRBJ1-6, with D possibly TRBD1 on 5 matching bases. V was cut by 6 bases and J by 5 bases, with 8 bases left in between. CDR1 is ENHRY and CDR2 is SYGVKD in the germline V gene. The CDR3 has 13 residues. CDR3 bases read: TGTGCCATCAGCGACAGAGATAATTCACCC. It codes for CAISDRDNSP. The whole CDR3 sequence reads CAISDRDNSPLHF.

Note on this clone: Coverage ceases 3 residues before the CDR3 finishes, and the germline J gene fills in the end. This chain links TRBV7-3 with TRBJ2-5; maybe TRBD1 (5 bases). With 0 bases removed from V and 2 bases from J, the gap between germline ends came to 7 bases. Germline CDR1 is SGHTA and CDR2 is FQGTGA. The CDR3 runs 14 residues. The DNA read from the CDR3 is TGTGCCAGCAGCTTAACCGCAGGGCAAGAGACC. Protein: CASSLTAGQET. The entire CDR3 sequence reads CASSLTAGQETQYF.

The DNA read from the CDR3 is TGCGCCAGCAGCTTGGACAGGGGGCCTTCCTCTGGGGCCAACGTC. It yields the protein CASSLDRGPSSGANV. The full-length CDR3 reads as CASSLDRGPSSGANVLTF. The chain is built from TRBV5-1 and TRBJ2-6; 9 bases line up with TRBD1. The CDR3 goes on 3 residues after the read ends, and that part is filled in from the germline J gene. Germline CDR1 is SGHRS and CDR2 is YFSETQ. With 0 bases clipped from V and 0 bases from J, the junction kept 4 bases outside the gene matches. CDR3 length: 18 amino acids. The full variable domain, rest sourced from reference TRBV5-1 and TRBJ2-6, is KAGVTQTPRYLIKTRGQQVTLSCSPISGHRSVSWYQQTPGQGLQFLFEYFSETQRNKGNFPGRFSGRQFSNSRSEMNVSTLELGDSALYLCASSLDRGPSSGANVLTFGAGSRLTVL.

Details on this clone: The CDR3 is cut off 3 residues early in the read; its end comes from the germline J gene. This chain joins TRBV6-2 or TRBV6-3 and TRBJ2-4; D is possibly TRBD2 (6 bases). The V end was cut by 7 bases, the J end by 0 bases, with 10 bases between. This CDR3 is 14 amino acids long. Germline CDR1 and CDR2: MNHEY and SVGEGT. The CDR3: CASTRGLAKNIQYF. CDR3 DNA, as far as it was read: TGTGCCAGCACTCGGGGACTAGCCAAAAACATT.

The CDR3 loop is CASSLGTGGYTF. Partial CDR3 DNA: TGCGCCAGCAGCCTGGGGACAGGCGGC. The chain combines TRBV5-1 with TRBJ1-2; TRBD1 agrees at 8 bases. From the germline J gene comes the end of the CDR3, since the read stops 3 residues before it. The V gene's germline CDR1 is SGHRS and CDR2 YFSETQ. The CDR3 length is 12 residues.

In the case of this clone: The read is 3 residues too short to cover the CDR3 end, so that end is filled in from the germline J gene. V is TRBV5-1 and J is TRBJ2-5; 9 bases are shared with TRBD2. Germline V gene lookup returns CDR1 SGHRS and CDR2 YFSETQ. The CDR3 length is 15 residues. The sequenced part of the CDR3 DNA is TGCGCCAGCAGCCCCGGGACTAGCCTGGCAGATACC. Protein: CASSPGTSLADT. The complete CDR3 sequence is CASSPGTSLADTQYF.

A remark on this clone: The CDR3 end lies 3 residues beyond the end of the read and is filled in from the germline J gene. The chain recombines TRBV7-2 with TRBJ1-5, with D unresolved. There are 14 residues in the CDR3. Germline CDR1 and CDR2: SGHTA and FQGNSA. Trimming removed 1 base from V and 9 bases from J, with 13 bases in between. The sequenced part of the CDR3 DNA is TGTGCCAGCAGCTTAGATGGGCCGCCGGCGCCC. Amino acids: CASSLDGPPAP. The entire CDR3 sequence reads CASSLDGPPAPQHF.

With regard to this clone: Read sequence stops 3 residues before the CDR3 end, and the germline J gene provides the missing end. The rearrangement links TRBV30 to TRBJ2-3, with D possibly TRBD2 on 5 matching bases. Germline V gives CDR1 GTSNPN, CDR2 SVGIG (reference sequence). Trimming took 5 bases from V and 6 from J, leaving 15 bases between them. This CDR3 has 13 residues. The DNA read from the CDR3 is TGTGCCTGGGACCAATTACCGGGGGATACG. Its protein is CAWDQLPGDT. The complete CDR3 protein is CAWDQLPGDTQYF.

The CDR3 spells CASSSLWLGARQETQYF. The covered CDR3 bases are TGTGCCAGCAGTTCACTTTGGTTGGGGGCCCGTCAAGAGACC. The chain carries TRBV28 and TRBJ2-5; possibly TRBD1 for D (6 bases). Read coverage stops 3 residues before the CDR3 terminus; the germline J gene supplies the remainder. The V and J ends lost 4 bases and 2 bases respectively, with 20 bases between them. The CDR3 is 17 amino acids. CDR1 is MDHEN and CDR2 is SYDVKM in the germline V gene.

With respect to this clone: The read ends 3 residues early relative to the CDR3; the germline J gene fills the gap. The J gene is TRBJ2-1, the V gene TRBV7-2, with 9 bases that match TRBD1. Trimming cost V 6 bases and J 1 base; bases outside gene matches: 4. CDR1 and CDR2 (germline): SGHTA, FQGNSA. CDR3 length: 15 residues. Incomplete CDR3 DNA: TGTGCCAGCAGATTTGACAGGGGGTCCTACAATGAG. Translating gives CASRFDRGSYNE. The entire CDR3 is CASRFDRGSYNEQFF. The entire variable domain, with the rest obtained from reference TRBV7-2 and TRBJ2-1, is as follows: GAGVSQSPSNKVTEKGKDVELRCDPISGHTALYWYRQSLGQGLEFLIYFQGNSAPDKSGLPSDRFSAERTGGSVSTLTIQRTQQEDSAVYLCASRFDRGSYNEQFFGPGTRLTVL.

Details on this clone: Read sequence stops 3 residues before the CDR3 end, and the germline J gene provides the missing end. V and J are TRBV2 and TRBJ2-3; weak D call: TRBD2 (6 bases). In germline, CDR1 is SNHLY, CDR2 FYNNEI. The CDR3 has 13 amino acids. The CDR3 sequence: CASSDGGKEAQYF. The CDR3 bases that were read are TGTGCCAGCAGTGATGGGGGGAAAGAGGCG. The full variable domain, its missing parts supplied by reference TRBV2 and TRBJ2-3, is EPEVTQTPSHQVTQMGQEVILRCVPISNHLYFYWYRQILGQKVEFLVSFYNNEISEKSEIFDDQFSVERPDGSNFTLKIRSTKLEDSAMYFCASSDGGKEAQYFGPGTRLTVL.

Details on this clone: The sequence runs out 3 residues before the end of the CDR3; the remainder is reconstructed from the germline J gene. V gene TRBV29-1 combines with J gene TRBJ1-2; the D gene is possibly TRBD1 (6 bases). This CDR3 comprises 13 residues. Germline CDR1 reads SQVTM; CDR2 reads ANQGSEA. The V and J ends lost 5 bases and 3 bases respectively, with 13 bases between them. The sequenced part of the CDR3 DNA is TGCAGCGTTACGAGGGGGATATACTATGGC. This codes for CSVTRGIYYG. The entire CDR3 sequence reads CSVTRGIYYGYTF. The whole variable domain, filled in from reference TRBV29-1 and TRBJ1-2, reads SAVISQKPSRDICQRGTSLTIQCQVDSQVTMMFWYRQQPGQSLTLIATANQGSEATYESGFVIDKFPISRPNLTFSTLTVSNMSPEDSSIYLCSVTRGIYYGYTFGSGTRLTVV.

Points on this clone: The read stops 3 residues short of the end of the CDR3; the missing end is completed from the germline J gene. The chain is built from TRBV7-3 and TRBJ2-2; D not certain. V lost 4 bases and J lost 5, with 8 bases in between. This CDR3 region has 13 residues. CDR1 is SGHTA and CDR2 is FQGTGA in the germline V gene. This CDR3 reads CASSSYLTGELFF. The CDR3 DNA, read in part, is TGTGCCAGCAGCTCCTATTTAACCGGGGAG.

On this clone: Sequencing ends 3 residues short of the CDR3 end; the germline J gene provides the rest. V and J are TRBV6-2 or TRBV6-3 and TRBJ2-4; D gene ambiguous. Trimming removed 6 bases at V and 8 bases at J, with 8 bases between. CDR1 and CDR2 (germline): MNHEY, SVGEGT. The length of the CDR3 is 11 residues. CDR3 loop: CASSHSYIQYF. CDR3 bases read: TGTGCCAGCAGCCACTCATACATT.

Of note for this clone: The missing CDR3 end, 3 residues past where the read stops, is filled in from the germline J gene. The rearrangement joins TRBV7-9 to TRBJ2-2, with 8 bases identical to TRBD1. In germline, CDR1 is SEHNR, CDR2 FQNEAQ (reference sequence). The CDR3 is 14 residues long. The sequenced CDR3 bases are TGTGCCAGCAGCGAGACAGGGGTCCCCGAAAAG. This encodes CASSETGVPEK. The CDR3 in full is CASSETGVPEKLFF.

Comment on this clone: The CDR3 end falls 3 residues outside the read, so it is completed with the germline J gene. J is TRBJ2-7 and V is TRBV27, with TRBD2 identical over 8 bases. This CDR3 is built from 13 residues. V trimming: 2 bases; J trimming: 5 bases; junction bases outside the gene matches: 2. CDR1 is MNHEY, CDR2 SMNVEV, per germline (reference sequence). The sequenced part of the CDR3 DNA is TGTGCCAGCAGTTTAAAGACTAGCGACGAG. This sequence encodes CASSLKTSDE. From start to end, the CDR3 is CASSLKTSDEQYF.

In regard to this clone: The read gets to within 3 residues of the CDR3 end, and the germline J gene fills in the rest. The chain links TRBV5-5 to TRBJ2-3, with a possible D match to TRBD1 (6 bases). The germline V gene has CDR1 SGHKS and CDR2 YYEKEE (reference sequence). This CDR3 has 13 amino acids. V gave up 4 bases and J gave up 6 bases, with 12 bases separating them. The CDR3 sequence is CASSPQGTDTQYF. The CDR3 DNA, read in part, is TGTGCCAGCAGCCCACAGGGTACGGATACG.